These 13 T cell receptor beta chains were sequenced from one sample in a study of tumor and adjacent non-tumor tissue in lung cancer. The library came from three nested PCR rounds adapted from ARM-PCR protocols. Using its own MiXCR run on the multiplex PCR reads, TCRdb lists one record per CDR3 protein. The sample contains fewer than 120,000 distinct CDR3 sequences, 84% of which appear only once. No cell sorting was done before RNA was extracted from the tissue. Sequencing used lung tumor tissue. These receptors were collected from a man in his 70s with non-small cell lung cancer.

Of note for this clonotype: A much more abundant neighbour one base away suggests this may be a read error. This chain joins TRBV9 and TRBJ2-7; D not resolved. V was shortened by 4 bases and J by 7 bases, with 15 bases between the two germline ends. Looked up from germline, CDR1 is SGDLS and CDR2 is YYNGEE. CDR3 length: 13 amino acids. CDR3 DNA: TGTGCCAGCAGCACAGTACGGGCTACGGAGCAGTACTTC. This encodes CASSTVRATEQYF.

This clonotype has only one observation. Compared with germline, one end of the junction differs, possibly owing to a read error. The CDR3: CVSTGGSGGYNVQFF. The CDR3 coding sequence is TGTGTCAGCACCGGAGGTAGCGGAGGGTACAATGTGCAGTTCTTC. The chain is built from TRBV7-8 and TRBJ2-1; D perhaps matches TRBD2 (6 bases). Germline V gene lookup returns CDR1 SGHVS and CDR2 FQNEAQ. There are 15 residues in the CDR3.

V gene TRBV11-2 combines with J gene TRBJ2-3; no reliable D call. V was trimmed by 10 bases and J by 4 bases, leaving 15 bases between them. CDR3 length: 13 amino acids. Per germline, CDR1 SGHAT and CDR2 FQNNGV. The CDR3 region is CATSGRSSDTQYF. CDR3 DNA: TGTGCCACATCTGGTCGGAGTTCAGATACGCAGTATTTT. Looking up the rest from reference TRBV11-2 and TRBJ2-3 gives the full variable domain: EAGVAQSPRYKIIEKRQSVAFWCNPISGHATLYWYQQILGQGPKLLIQFQNNGVVDDSQLPKDRFSAERLKGVDSTLKIQPAKLEDSAVYLCATSGRSSDTQYFGPGTRLTVL.

Remarks on this clonotype: Sequence at one end of the junction differs from germline and may be a read error. The chain links TRBV4-1 to TRBJ2-3; D is uncertain. CDR1 and CDR2 from the germline V gene are MGHRA and YSYEKL. This CDR3 has 18 residues. This CDR3 reads CANSQEFGTDASTDTQYF. For the CDR3, the DNA is TGCGCCAACAGCCAAGAATTCGGCACCGACGCAAGCACAGATACACAGTATTTT.

As regards this clonotype: A much larger clone lies one base from this, so it may be a read error. The chain employs TRBV7-8 and TRBJ2-7; 7 bases match TRBD1. CDR3 length: 12 residues. Germline V gene data show CDR1 as SGHVS and CDR2 as FQNEAQ. CDR3 coding DNA: TGTGGCAGCAGCCCGGACAGGAACGAGCAGTACTTC. Its protein is CGSSPDRNEQYF. Looking up the rest from reference TRBV7-8 and TRBJ2-7 gives the full variable domain: GAGVSQSPRYKVAKRGQDVALRCDPISGHVSLFWYQQALGQGPEFLTYFQNEAQLDKSGLPSDRFFAERPEGSVSTLKIQRTQQEDSAVYLCGSSPDRNEQYFGPGTRLTVT.

As regards this clonotype: At one end the junction does not follow the germline gene, possibly because of a read error. The rearrangement joins TRBV28 to TRBJ1-3; no definite D call. Germline CDR1 reads MDHEN; CDR2 reads SYDVKM. The CDR3 is 12 amino acids. The CDR3 region has the DNA TGTACCAGCGGATCAGTGGGAAACACCATATATTTT. Protein product: CTSGSVGNTIYF.

The sample holds one count of this clonotype. One junction end disagrees with the germline gene, perhaps due to a read error. This chain joins TRBV6-1 and TRBJ1-4; TRBD1 agrees at 9 bases. CDR3 length equals 14 residues. Per germline, CDR1 MNHNS and CDR2 SASEGT. The CDR3 DNA is TGTGTCAGCAGTGTAGGACAGGGGAATGAAAATCTGTTTTTT. This gives the protein CVSSVGQGNENLFF.

The sample holds a few counts of this clonotype. An end of the junction differs from the germline gene, which may be a read error. The J gene is TRBJ2-5, the V gene TRBV7-9; 8 bases align to TRBD2. The CDR3 is 15 residues long. In germline, CDR1 is SEHNR, CDR2 FQNEAQ (reference sequence). CDR3 DNA sequence: TGTGCCAGCAGCTTGGCGACGGGGGGGTCGGGGACCCAGTACTTT. Amino acid sequence: CASSLATGGSGTQYF. The complete variable domain, with remaining parts taken from reference TRBV7-9 and TRBJ2-5, reads DTGVSQNPRHKITKRGQNVTFRCDPISEHNRLYWYRQTLGQGPEFLTYFQNEAQLEKSRLLSDRFSAERPKGSFSTLEIQRTEQGDSAMYLCASSLATGGSGTQYFGPGTRLLVL.

With regard to this clonotype: The junction and the germline gene differ at one end; a read error may be behind it. The V and J genes are TRBV6-2 or TRBV6-3 and TRBJ2-7, with D unresolved. The length of the CDR3 is 12 residues. The germline V gene has CDR1 MNHEY and CDR2 SVGEGT. Written as DNA, the CDR3 is TGCGCCAGCAGTTATGGCAGCAACGAGCAGTACTTC. Amino acid sequence: CASSYGSNEQYF.

The J gene is TRBJ1-2, the V gene TRBV6-5; D remains ambiguous. With 7 bases removed from V and 4 bases from J, the gap between germline ends came to 22 bases. CDR3 length: 16 residues. Looked up from germline, CDR1 is MNHEY and CDR2 is SVGAGI. The CDR3, as DNA: TGTGCCAGCACTCGTGAGATGCGGCACAGTCTCTATGGCTACACCTTC. Amino acids: CASTREMRHSLYGYTF.

For this clonotype: A junction boundary mismatches the germline segment, possibly from a read error. The J gene is TRBJ2-2, the V gene TRBV6-1; a possible D gene is TRBD2 (6 bases). This CDR3 has 14 residues. Germline CDR1 MNHNS, CDR2 SASEGT. CDR3 in amino acids: CPSSEDEEGGELFF. CDR3 nucleotide sequence: TGTCCCAGCAGTGAAGACGAGGAGGGTGGGGAGCTGTTTTTT.

A remark on this clonotype: Given a much more abundant clone one base away, this may be a read error. V and J are TRBV20-1 and TRBJ2-2; 9 bases agree with TRBD2. In germline, CDR1 is DFQATT, CDR2 SNEGSKA (reference sequence). Unmatched junction bases numbered 10, after V lost 3 bases and J lost 2 bases. The CDR3 spans 17 residues. Written as DNA, the CDR3 is TGCAGTGCTAGCAGGCTAGCGGGAAGGTATAACACCGGGGAGCTGTTTTTT. As protein: CSASRLAGRYNTGELFF.

Details on this clonotype: A much larger clone sits a single nucleotide away, making a read error possible. V and J are TRBV7-2 and TRBJ1-6; D is perhaps TRBD1 (6 bases). Trimming shortened V by 0 bases and J by 5 bases, and 14 bases separated the two germline ends. CDR3 length: 17 residues. Germline V gene data show CDR1 as SGHTA and CDR2 as FQGNSA. DNA for the CDR3: TGTGCCAGCAGCTTAGCGAGGAGGGGGTCCAATAATTCACCCCTCCACTTT. Amino acids: CASSLARRGSNNSPLHF.